The 7 T cell receptor beta chains given below trace back to one sample, sequenced in a study of T cell clusters in autoimmune cytopenias (dated by TCRdb to between 2018 and 2021). The data were produced on an Illumina MiSeq. TRB rearrangements were amplified by multiplex PCR following a touch-down protocol, with the TRB-A and TRB-B primer pools mixed in one tube. Based on TCRdb reprocessing of the reads, there is one entry per CDR3 protein sequence, and DNA is missing. The sample's records list about 8,400 distinct CDR3 sequences. Jointly, the top ten make up over 20% of the sample. Each sample's TRB amplification started from approximately 250 ng of peripheral blood genomic DNA, which corresponds to tens of thousands of genome equivalents. Material: peripheral blood. The receptor set was obtained from a human donor with an autoimmune cytopenia or autoimmune hepatitis (not recorded which).

Frequency places this clonotype as medium-sized. V and J are TRBV20-1 and TRBJ2-5; without DNA, the TCRdb call of TRBD2 cannot be checked. The germline CDR1 and CDR2 sequences are DFQATT and SNEGSKA (reference sequence). The CDR3 length is 15 residues. The CDR3 is CSATRLAGVSGTQYF.

The chain links TRBV5-4 to TRBJ1-2; TCRdb's D gene call, TRBD1, goes unchecked for lack of DNA. The CDR3 runs 15 residues. Germline V gene data show CDR1 as SGHNT and CDR2 as YYREEE (reference sequence). Here the CDR3 reads CASRQGPGSNYGYTF.

CDR3 sequence: CASSLLLTEALAKNIQYF. The chain joins TRBV4-1 to TRBJ2-4; without DNA, the TCRdb call of TRBD2 cannot be checked. The CDR3 runs to 18 residues. The germline V gene has CDR1 MGHRA and CDR2 YSYEKL.

This chain's CDR3 is CASSYEVRVQGGELFF. V usage is TRBV6-6 and J usage is TRBJ2-2; as DNA is missing, the TRBD1 call by TCRdb cannot be tested. Germline CDR1 and CDR2: MNHNY and SVGAGI (reference sequence). This CDR3 spans 16 amino acids.

This clonotype is called medium-sized based on its frequency. The V gene is TRBV7-6, the J gene TRBJ2-2; absent DNA, TCRdb's TRBD1 call cannot be checked. CDR3 length equals 14 residues. Germline V gene sequence: CDR1 SGHVS, CDR2 FNYEAQ. Here the CDR3 reads CASSLDRSTGELFF. Based on the CDR3 plus reference TRBV7-6 and TRBJ2-2, the full variable domain is GAGVSQSPRYKVTKRGQDVALRCDPISGHVSLYWYRQALGQGPEFLTYFNYEAQQDKSGLPNDRFSAERPEGSISTLTIQRTEQRDSAMYRCASSLDRSTGELFFGEGSRLTVL.

In terms of frequency, this clonotype is medium-sized. The chain recombines TRBV7-2 with TRBJ2-2. Per germline, CDR1 SGHTA and CDR2 FQGNSA. There are 13 residues in the CDR3. The CDR3 is CASSGKNTGELFF.

The chain employs TRBV2 and TRBJ1-6. This CDR3 spans 17 amino acids. Germline V CDR1 and CDR2: SNHLY, FYNNEI. The CDR3 spells CASSEYTLSSYNSPLHF.